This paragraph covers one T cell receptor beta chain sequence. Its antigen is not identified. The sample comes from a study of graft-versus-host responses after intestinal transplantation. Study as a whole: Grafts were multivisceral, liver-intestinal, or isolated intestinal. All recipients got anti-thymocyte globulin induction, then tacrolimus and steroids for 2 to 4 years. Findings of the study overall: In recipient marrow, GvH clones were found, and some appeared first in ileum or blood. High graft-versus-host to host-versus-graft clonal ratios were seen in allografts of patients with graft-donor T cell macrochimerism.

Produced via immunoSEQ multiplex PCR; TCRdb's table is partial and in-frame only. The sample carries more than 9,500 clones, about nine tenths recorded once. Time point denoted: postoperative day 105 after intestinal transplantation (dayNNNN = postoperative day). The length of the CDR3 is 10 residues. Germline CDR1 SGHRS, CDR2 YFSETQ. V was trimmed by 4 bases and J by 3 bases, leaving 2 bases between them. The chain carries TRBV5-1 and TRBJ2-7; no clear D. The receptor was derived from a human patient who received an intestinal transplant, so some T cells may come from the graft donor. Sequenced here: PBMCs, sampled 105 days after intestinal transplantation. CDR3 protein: CASSNYEQYF. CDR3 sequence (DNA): TGCGCCAGCAGCAACTACGAGCAGTACTTC.